This TCR beta chain was recovered during a study of blood T cell repertoires in COVID-19. Residents of approximately 25 US areas, aged about 18 to 95 years, made up the participants. Here immunoSEQ multiplex PCR was the method, and the copy in TCRdb shows in-frame clones only, minus some. The sample shows approximately 400,000 clones, approximately 91% of them seen only once. The CDR3 totals 17 residues. Germline V lookup: CDR1 SQVTM, CDR2 ANQGSEA. V lost 3 bases and J lost 2; bases outside the gene matches: 5. Sequenced input: PBMCs or T cells enriched from blood (not recorded which). V is TRBV29-1 and J is TRBJ2-2, with TRBD2 matching over 14 bases. The receptor comes from a woman in her 40s who had been exposed to COVID-19. CDR3 region: CSVEGTSGGFNTGELFF. CDR3 bases: TGCAGCGTTGAGGGGACTAGCGGGGGCTTCAACACCGGGGAGCTGTTTTTT.